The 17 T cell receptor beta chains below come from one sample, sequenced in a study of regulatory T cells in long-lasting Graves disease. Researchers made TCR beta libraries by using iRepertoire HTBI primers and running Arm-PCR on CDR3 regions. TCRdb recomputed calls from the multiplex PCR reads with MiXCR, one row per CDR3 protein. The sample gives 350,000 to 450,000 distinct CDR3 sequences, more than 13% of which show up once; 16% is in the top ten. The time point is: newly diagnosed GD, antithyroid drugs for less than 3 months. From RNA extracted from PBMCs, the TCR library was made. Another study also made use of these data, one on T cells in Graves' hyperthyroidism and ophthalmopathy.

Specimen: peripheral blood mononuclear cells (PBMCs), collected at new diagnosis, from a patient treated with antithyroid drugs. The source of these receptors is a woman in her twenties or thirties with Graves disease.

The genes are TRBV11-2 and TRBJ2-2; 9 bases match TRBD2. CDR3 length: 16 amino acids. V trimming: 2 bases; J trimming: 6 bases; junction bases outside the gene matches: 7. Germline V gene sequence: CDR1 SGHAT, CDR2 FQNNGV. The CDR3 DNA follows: TGTGCCAGCAGCTTAAGTCTAGCGGGAAAGGCCGGGGAGCTGTTTTTT. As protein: CASSLSLAGKAGELFF.

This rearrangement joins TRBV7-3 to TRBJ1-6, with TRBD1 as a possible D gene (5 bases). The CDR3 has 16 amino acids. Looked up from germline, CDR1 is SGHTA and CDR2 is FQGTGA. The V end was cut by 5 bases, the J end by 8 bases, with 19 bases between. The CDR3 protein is CASSQLPAGRDSPLHF. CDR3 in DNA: TGTGCCAGCAGCCAACTACCGGCAGGGCGGGATTCACCCCTCCACTTT.

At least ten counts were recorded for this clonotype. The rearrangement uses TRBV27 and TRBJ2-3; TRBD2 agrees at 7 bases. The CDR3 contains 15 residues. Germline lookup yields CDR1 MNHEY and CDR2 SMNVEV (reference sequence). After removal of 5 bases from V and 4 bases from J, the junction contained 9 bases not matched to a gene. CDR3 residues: CASSPSGVRADTQYF. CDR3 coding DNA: TGTGCCAGCAGTCCTAGCGGAGTGAGGGCAGATACGCAGTATTTT.

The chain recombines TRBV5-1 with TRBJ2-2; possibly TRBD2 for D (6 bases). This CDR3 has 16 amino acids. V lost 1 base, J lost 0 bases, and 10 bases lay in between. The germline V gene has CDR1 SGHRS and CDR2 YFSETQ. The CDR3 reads CASSLFGGTNTGELFF. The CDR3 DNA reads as TGCGCCAGCAGCTTGTTTGGCGGGACGAACACCGGGGAGCTGTTTTTT.

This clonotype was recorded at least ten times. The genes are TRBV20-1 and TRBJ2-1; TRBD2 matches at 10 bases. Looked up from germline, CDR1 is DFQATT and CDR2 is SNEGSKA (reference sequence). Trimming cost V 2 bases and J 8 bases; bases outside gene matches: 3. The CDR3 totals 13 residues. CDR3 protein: CSARLAGVDEQFF. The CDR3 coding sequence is TGCAGTGCTAGACTAGCGGGAGTGGATGAGCAGTTCTTC.

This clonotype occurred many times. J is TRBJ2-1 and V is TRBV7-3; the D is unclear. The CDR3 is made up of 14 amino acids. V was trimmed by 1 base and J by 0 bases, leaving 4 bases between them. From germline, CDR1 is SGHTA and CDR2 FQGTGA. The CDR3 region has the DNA TGTGCCAGCAGCTTAAAGAGCTCCTACAATGAGCAGTTCTTC. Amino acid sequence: CASSLKSSYNEQFF.

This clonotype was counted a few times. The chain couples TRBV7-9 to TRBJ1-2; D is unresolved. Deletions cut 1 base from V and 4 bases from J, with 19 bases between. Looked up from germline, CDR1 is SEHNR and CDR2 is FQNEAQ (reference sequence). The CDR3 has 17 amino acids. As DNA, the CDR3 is TGTGCCAGCAGCTTAGGCTTATCCTTAAAGGATTTCTATGGCTACACCTTC. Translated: CASSLGLSLKDFYGYTF.

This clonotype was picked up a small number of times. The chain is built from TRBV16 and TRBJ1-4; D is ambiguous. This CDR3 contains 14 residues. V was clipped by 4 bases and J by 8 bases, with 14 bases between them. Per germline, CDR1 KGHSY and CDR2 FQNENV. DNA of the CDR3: TGTGCCAGCAGCCCCCAAGTGACGAGGGAAAAACTGTTTTTT. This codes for CASSPQVTREKLFF.

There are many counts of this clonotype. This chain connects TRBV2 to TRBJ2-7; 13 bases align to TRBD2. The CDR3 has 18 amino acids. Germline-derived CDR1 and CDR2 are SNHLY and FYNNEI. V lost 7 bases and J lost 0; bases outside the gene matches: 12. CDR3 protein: CASIPGTSGTGSSYEQYF. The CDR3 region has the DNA TGTGCCAGCATACCCGGGACTAGCGGGACGGGGAGCTCCTACGAGCAGTACTTC.

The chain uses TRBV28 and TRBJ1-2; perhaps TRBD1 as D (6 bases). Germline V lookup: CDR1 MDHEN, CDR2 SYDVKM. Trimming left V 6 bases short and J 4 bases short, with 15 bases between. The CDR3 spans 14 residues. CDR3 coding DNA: TGTGCCAGCAGGGCCCAGGGGCCTAGCTATGGCTACACCTTC. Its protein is CASRAQGPSYGYTF.

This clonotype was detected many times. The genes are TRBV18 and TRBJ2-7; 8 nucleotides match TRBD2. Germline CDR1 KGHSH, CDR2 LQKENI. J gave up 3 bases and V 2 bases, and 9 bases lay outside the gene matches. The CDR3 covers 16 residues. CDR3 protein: CASSPGGSSGSYEQYF. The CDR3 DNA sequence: TGTGCCAGCTCACCAGGAGGTTCCAGCGGGAGCTACGAGCAGTACTTC.

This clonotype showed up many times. CDR3 loop: CATSGRDGYYGYTF. CDR3 bases: TGTGCCACCAGTGGACGGGACGGATACTATGGCTACACCTTC. V gene TRBV24-1 combines with J gene TRBJ1-2; D is possibly TRBD1 (5 bases). Germline V gene sequence: CDR1 KGHDR, CDR2 SFDVKD. Trimming cost V 5 bases and J 3 bases, with 12 bases left between them. This CDR3 region has 14 residues.

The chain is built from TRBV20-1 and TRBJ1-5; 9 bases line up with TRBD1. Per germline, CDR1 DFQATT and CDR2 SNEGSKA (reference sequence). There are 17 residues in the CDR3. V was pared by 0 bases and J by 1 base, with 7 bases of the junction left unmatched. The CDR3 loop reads CSAREVWDRESNQPQHF. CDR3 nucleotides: TGCAGTGCTAGAGAGGTCTGGGACAGGGAAAGCAATCAGCCCCAGCATTTT.

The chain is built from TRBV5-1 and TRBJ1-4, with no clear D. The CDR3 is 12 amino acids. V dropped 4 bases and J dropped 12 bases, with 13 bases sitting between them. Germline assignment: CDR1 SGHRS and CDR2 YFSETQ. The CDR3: CASSPDGLELFF. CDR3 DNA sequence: TGCGCCAGCAGCCCGGACGGCCTAGAACTGTTTTTT.

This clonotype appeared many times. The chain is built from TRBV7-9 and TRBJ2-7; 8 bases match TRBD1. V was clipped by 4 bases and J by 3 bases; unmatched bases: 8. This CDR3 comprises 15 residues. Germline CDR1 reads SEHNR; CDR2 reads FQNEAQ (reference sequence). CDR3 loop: CASSSRTGSDYEQYF. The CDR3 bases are TGTGCCAGCAGCTCCCGGACAGGGTCGGACTACGAGCAGTACTTC.

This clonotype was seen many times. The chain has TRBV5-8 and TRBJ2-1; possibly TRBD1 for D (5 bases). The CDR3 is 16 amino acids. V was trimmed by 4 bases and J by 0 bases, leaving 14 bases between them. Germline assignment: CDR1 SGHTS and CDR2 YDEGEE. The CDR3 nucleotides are TGTGCCAGCAGCCCCTTTCAAGGGGACTCCTACAATGAGCAGTTCTTC. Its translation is CASSPFQGDSYNEQFF.

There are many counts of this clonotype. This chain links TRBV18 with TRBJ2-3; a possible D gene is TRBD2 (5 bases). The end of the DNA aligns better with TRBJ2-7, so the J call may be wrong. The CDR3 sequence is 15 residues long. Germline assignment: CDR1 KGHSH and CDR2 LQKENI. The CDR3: CASSPPAGMYDEQYF. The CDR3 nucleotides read TGTGCCAGCTCACCACCTGCGGGTATGTACGACGAGCAGTACTTC.